Each of the 18 T cell receptor beta chains below was sequenced from the same sample in a study of CD8+ T cells in alopecia areata. Extracted RNA was reverse transcribed, and the resulting cDNA served as sequencing template. Assay used: immunoSEQ multiplex PCR; TCRdb lists only in-frame clones, some missing. Of approximately 120,000 clones listed, roughly 50% are singletons. Sequencing used NKG2D-low CD8+ T cells sorted from blood. These receptors were collected from a human donor with alopecia areata.

This clone was found a few times. The chain is built from TRBV7-9 and TRBJ1-3; D not resolved. The CDR3 contains 16 residues. V was clipped by 0 bases and J by 3 bases, with 12 bases between them. Germline values: CDR1 SEHNR, CDR2 FQNEAQ (reference sequence). The CDR3 nucleotides read TGTGCCAGCAGCTTAGCGCTGAGTTCGCTTGGAAACACCATATATTTT. This gives the protein CASSLALSSLGNTIYF.

The CDR3 coding sequence is TGTGCCAGCAGCGCTCCGGGACTAGCGGTATACAATGAGCAGTTCTTC. Translation gives CASSAPGLAVYNEQFF. This chain joins TRBV7-2 and TRBJ2-1, with TRBD2 matching 11 bases. Germline CDR1 is SGHTA and CDR2 is FQGNSA. CDR3 length: 16 residues. The ends lost 5 bases at V and 4 bases at J; junction bases unmatched: 7. Full variable domain (remainder filled in from reference TRBV7-2 and TRBJ2-1): GAGVSQSPSNKVTEKGKDVELRCDPISGHTALYWYRQSLGQGLEFLIYFQGNSAPDKSGLPSDRFSAERTGGSVSTLTIQRTQQEDSAVYLCASSAPGLAVYNEQFFGPGTRLTVL.

This sequence joins TRBV29-1 and TRBJ2-1, with 11 positions matching TRBD2. V lost 1 base to trimming and J lost 5 bases; unmatched junction nucleotides: 1. This CDR3 region has 14 residues. The V gene's germline CDR1 is SQVTM and CDR2 ANQGSEA. For the CDR3, the DNA is TGCAGCGTTGAAGGGACTAGCGGGCACAATGAGCAGTTCTTC. It encodes CSVEGTSGHNEQFF.

The V gene is TRBV29-1, the J gene TRBJ2-1; TRBD2 matches 9 bases. CDR1 is SQVTM and CDR2 is ANQGSEA in the germline V gene. This CDR3 region has 15 residues. Unmatched junction bases numbered 15, after V lost 8 bases and J lost 7 bases. DNA for the CDR3: TGCAGCCTTTCGGCGGGCGGGAGGGCCAATAATGAGCAGTTCTTC. It yields the protein CSLSAGGRANNEQFF.

This clone showed up just a few times. The CDR3 DNA is TGTGCCAGCAGCTTAGATCCGGGCGCAGATACGCAGTATTTT. It yields the protein CASSLDPGADTQYF. The chain has TRBV7-9 and TRBJ2-3, with D uncertain. This CDR3 is built from 14 residues. Germline V gene data show CDR1 as SEHNR and CDR2 as FQNEAQ (reference sequence). The V end was cut by 1 base, the J end by 4 bases, with 9 bases between.

This sequence joins TRBV30 and TRBJ2-5; D is ambiguous. The CDR3 contains 17 residues. Trimming removed 2 bases at V and 2 bases at J, with 21 bases between. The germline V gene has CDR1 GTSNPN and CDR2 SVGIG (reference sequence). The CDR3 region has the DNA TGTGCCTGGAGTCTCCCGGGCAATTCTCTGGGACAAGAGACCCAGTACTTC. It specifies CAWSLPGNSLGQETQYF.

This sequence joins TRBV27 and TRBJ2-7; D not certain. Germline values: CDR1 MNHEY, CDR2 SMNVEV (reference sequence). CDR3 length equals 13 residues. V lost 3 bases and J lost 5, with 11 bases in between. Here the CDR3 DNA reads TGTGCCAGCAGTTTGGTAGGTTTCCACGAGCAGTACTTC. This translates into CASSLVGFHEQYF.

This clone was seen a few times. The chain is built from TRBV11-2 and TRBJ1-1; unclear D gene. Germline CDR1 SGHAT, CDR2 FQNNGV. The CDR3 consists of 12 residues. V was shortened by 6 bases and J by 2 bases, with 7 bases between the two germline ends. The CDR3 sequence is CASSQYNTEAFF. CDR3 in DNA: TGTGCCAGCAGTCAATACAACACTGAAGCTTTCTTT.

This clone was detected a few times. The rearrangement links TRBV4-2 to TRBJ1-1; D uncertain. Germline V gives CDR1 LGHNA, CDR2 YNFKEQ. V gave up 3 bases and J gave up 1 base, with 12 bases separating them. This CDR3 spans 15 amino acids. This CDR3 is CASSQSTSANTEAFF. The CDR3 DNA is TGTGCCAGCAGCCAGAGCACTTCGGCGAACACTGAAGCTTTCTTT.

In this sample, this clone turned up a few times. V and J are TRBV29-1 and TRBJ2-2; no clear D gene. Trimming cost V 3 bases and J 7 bases, with 6 bases left between them. The CDR3 is 11 amino acids. The germline V gene encodes CDR1 SQVTM and CDR2 ANQGSEA. Here the CDR3 DNA reads TGCAGCGTTGAGAAGAGCGGGGAGCTGTTTTTT. It codes for CSVEKSGELFF.

V gene TRBV2 combines with J gene TRBJ1-4, with D unclear. Germline V lookup: CDR1 SNHLY, CDR2 FYNNEI. The CDR3 is 13 amino acids. V shed 2 bases and J shed 5 bases, with 6 bases lying between them. The CDR3 DNA reads as TGTGCCAGCAGTGAATGGCAGAATGAAAAACTGTTTTTT. The encoded protein is CASSEWQNEKLFF.

The chain employs TRBV2 and TRBJ2-1; D is unclear. Germline V gives CDR1 SNHLY, CDR2 FYNNEI. Trimming took off 8 bases at V and 0 bases at J, with 2 bases between the two ends. The CDR3 is made up of 11 amino acids. The CDR3 here is CASLSYNEQFF. The CDR3 DNA is TGTGCCAGCCTCTCCTACAATGAGCAGTTCTTC.

This chain links TRBV4-3 with TRBJ1-4, with D possibly being TRBD1 (6 bases). CDR3 size: 15 residues. Germline V CDR1 and CDR2: LGHNA, YSLEER. The V end was cut by 5 bases, the J end by 5 bases, with 15 bases between. The CDR3 protein is CASSYTDSGNEKLFF. The CDR3 nucleotides are TGCGCCAGCAGCTACACGGACAGCGGGAATGAAAAACTGTTTTTT.

The sample holds a few counts of this clone. The V gene is TRBV27, the J gene TRBJ2-2; 9 bases agree with TRBD2. Germline trimming cut 5 bases from V and 7 bases from J; bases unmatched to any gene: 11. The CDR3 covers 16 residues. The germline V gene has CDR1 MNHEY and CDR2 SMNVEV (reference sequence). CDR3 loop: CASSATAGGPSGELFF. CDR3 nucleotides: TGTGCCAGCAGTGCCACAGCGGGAGGACCCAGCGGGGAGCTGTTTTTT.

This clone has more than one count but fewer than ten. The CDR3 bases are TGCAGCGTTGAAGAACCGGGACGCACTGAAGCTTTCTTT. Translation: CSVEEPGRTEAFF. This chain links TRBV29-1 with TRBJ1-1, with D perhaps matching TRBD1 (5 bases). V lost 0 bases and J 4 bases, leaving 9 bases between the germline ends. This CDR3 comprises 13 residues. Germline V gene sequence: CDR1 SQVTM, CDR2 ANQGSEA. Drawing the rest from reference TRBV29-1 and TRBJ1-1, the complete variable domain is SAVISQKPSRDICQRGTSLTIQCQVDSQVTMMFWYRQQPGQSLTLIATANQGSEATYESGFVIDKFPISRPNLTFSTLTVSNMSPEDSSIYLCSVEEPGRTEAFFGQGTRLTVV.

This clone came up a few times. J is TRBJ2-1 and V is TRBV29-1, with D perhaps TRBD2 (6 bases). Germline CDR1 is SQVTM and CDR2 is ANQGSEA. This CDR3 has 15 amino acids. The V end lost 0 bases, the J end lost 2 bases, and 11 bases lay between the germline ends. The CDR3 sequence is CSVEELLATYNEQFF. Here the CDR3 DNA reads TGCAGCGTTGAAGAACTACTAGCTACCTACAATGAGCAGTTCTTC.

A remark on this clone: The sample has other DNA sequences that encode this CDR3 too. The genes are TRBV29-1 and TRBJ2-5, with unresolved D. Deletions cut 3 bases from V and 5 bases from J, with 13 bases between. Germline CDR1 is SQVTM and CDR2 is ANQGSEA. This CDR3 is 13 amino acids long. CDR3 amino acids: CSVEGEFQETQYF. The CDR3 DNA reads as TGCAGCGTTGAGGGTGAATTCCAGGAGACCCAGTACTTC.

This clone showed up just a few times. The chain has TRBV29-1 and TRBJ1-1; D perhaps matches TRBD1 (5 bases). Germline V CDR1 and CDR2: SQVTM, ANQGSEA. V was trimmed by 7 bases and J by 5 bases, leaving 17 bases between them. This CDR3 is built from 13 residues. CDR3 loop: CSAGGTGKTEAFF. In DNA, the CDR3 is TGCAGCGCCGGAGGGACTGGAAAAACTGAAGCTTTCTTT.